This paragraph reports one T cell receptor beta chain. Its target is not known. This specimen belongs to a study of shared clonotypes between healthy human individuals. Findings of the study overall: Sorted-subset sequencing was shown by rarefaction to be incomplete despite large depth. There were few donors, and this limited the genetic and exposure-history diversity represented. Among donors, clonotype sharing was expected to be affected by sequencing depth.

Per germline, CDR1 MNHNS and CDR2 SASEGT. This CDR3 comprises 13 residues. V lost 2 bases to trimming and J lost 6 bases, with 8 bases between them. Naive CD8 isolation took CD45RO-negative cells positively selected for CCR7 and excluded terminally differentiated effector memory CD45RA+ cells. Those who donated, Caucasian adults without exception, all lived in Nashville, Tennessee. TCRdb's copy holds only in-frame clones and misses some; the assay was immunoSEQ multiplex PCR. Here the sample spans roughly 810,000 clones, 90% to 98% being singletons. This chain uses TRBV6-1 with TRBJ1-5; D is unresolved. Sequenced sample: naive CD8+ T cells sorted from blood. The source is a young man in good health. DNA of the CDR3: TGTGCCAGCAGTGAATCAGCGGGTCAGCCCCAGCATTTT. Protein sequence: CASSESAGQPQHF.